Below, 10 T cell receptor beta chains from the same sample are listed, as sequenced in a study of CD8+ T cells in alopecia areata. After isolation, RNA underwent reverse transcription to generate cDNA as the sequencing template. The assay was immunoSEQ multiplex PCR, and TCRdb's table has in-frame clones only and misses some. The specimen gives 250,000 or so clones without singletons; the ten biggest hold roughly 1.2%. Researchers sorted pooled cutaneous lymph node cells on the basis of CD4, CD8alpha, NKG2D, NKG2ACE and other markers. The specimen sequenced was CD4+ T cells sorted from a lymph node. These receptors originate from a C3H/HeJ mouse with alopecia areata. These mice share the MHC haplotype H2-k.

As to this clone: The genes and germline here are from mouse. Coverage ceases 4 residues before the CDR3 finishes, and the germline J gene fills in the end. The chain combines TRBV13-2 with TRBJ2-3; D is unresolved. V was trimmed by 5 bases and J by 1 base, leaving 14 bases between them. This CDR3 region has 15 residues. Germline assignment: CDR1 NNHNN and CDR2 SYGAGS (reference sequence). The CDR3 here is CASGTVFGGAETLYF. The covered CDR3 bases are TGTGCCAGCGGCACAGTCTTCGGCGGTGCAGAA.

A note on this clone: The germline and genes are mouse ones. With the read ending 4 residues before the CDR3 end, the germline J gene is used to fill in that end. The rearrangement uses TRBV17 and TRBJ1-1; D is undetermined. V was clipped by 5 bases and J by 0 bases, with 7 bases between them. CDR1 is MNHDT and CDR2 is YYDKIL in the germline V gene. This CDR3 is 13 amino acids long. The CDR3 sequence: CASSPSSNTEVFF. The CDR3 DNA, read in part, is TGTGCTAGCAGTCCCTCCTCAAACACA.

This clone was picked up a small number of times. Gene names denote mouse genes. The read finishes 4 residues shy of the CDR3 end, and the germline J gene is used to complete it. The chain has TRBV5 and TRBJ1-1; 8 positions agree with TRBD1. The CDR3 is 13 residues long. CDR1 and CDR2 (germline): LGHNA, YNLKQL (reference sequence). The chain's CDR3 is CASSLRTGTEVFF. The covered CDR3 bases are TGTGCCAGCAGCCTCCGGACAGGGACA.

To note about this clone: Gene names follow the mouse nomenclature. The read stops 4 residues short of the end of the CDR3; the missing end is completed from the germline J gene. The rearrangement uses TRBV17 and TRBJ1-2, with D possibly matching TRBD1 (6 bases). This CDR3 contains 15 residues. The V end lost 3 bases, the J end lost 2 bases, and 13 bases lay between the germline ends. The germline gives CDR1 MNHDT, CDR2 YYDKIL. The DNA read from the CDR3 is TGTGCTAGCAGTAGTCGGGGGGGCAAGAACTCC. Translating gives CASSSRGGKNS. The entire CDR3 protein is CASSSRGGKNSDYTF.

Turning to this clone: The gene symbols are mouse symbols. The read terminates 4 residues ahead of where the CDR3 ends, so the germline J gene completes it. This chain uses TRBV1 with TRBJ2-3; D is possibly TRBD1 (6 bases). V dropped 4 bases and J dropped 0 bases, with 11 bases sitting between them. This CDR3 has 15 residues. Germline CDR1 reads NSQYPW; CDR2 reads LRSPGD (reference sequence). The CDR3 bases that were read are TGCACCTGCAGTGAGCAGGGGCATAGTGCAGAA. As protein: CTCSEQGHSAE. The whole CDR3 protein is CTCSEQGHSAETLYF. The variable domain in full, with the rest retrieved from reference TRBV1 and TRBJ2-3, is VTLLEQNPRWRLVPRGQAVNLRCILKNSQYPWMSWYQQDLQKQLQWLFTLRSPGDKEVKSLPGADYLATRVTDTELRLQVANMSQGRTLYCTCSEQGHSAETLYFGSGTRLTVL.

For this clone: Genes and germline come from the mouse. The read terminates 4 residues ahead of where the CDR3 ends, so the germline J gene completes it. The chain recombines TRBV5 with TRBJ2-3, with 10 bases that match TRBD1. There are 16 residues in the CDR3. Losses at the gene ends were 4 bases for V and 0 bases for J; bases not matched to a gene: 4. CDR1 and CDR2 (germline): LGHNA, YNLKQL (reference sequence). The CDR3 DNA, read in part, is TGTGCCAGCAGCCGCCCGGGACAGGGGAGTGCAGAA. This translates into CASSRPGQGSAE. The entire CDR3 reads CASSRPGQGSAETLYF.

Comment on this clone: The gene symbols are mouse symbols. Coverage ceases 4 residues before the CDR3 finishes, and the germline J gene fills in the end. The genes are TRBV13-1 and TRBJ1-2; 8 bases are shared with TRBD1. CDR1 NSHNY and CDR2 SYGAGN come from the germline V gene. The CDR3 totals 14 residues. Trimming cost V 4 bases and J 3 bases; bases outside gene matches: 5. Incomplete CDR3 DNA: TGTGCCAGCAGTTGGACAGGGCGAGACTCC. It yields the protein CASSWTGRDS. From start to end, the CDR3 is CASSWTGRDSDYTF.

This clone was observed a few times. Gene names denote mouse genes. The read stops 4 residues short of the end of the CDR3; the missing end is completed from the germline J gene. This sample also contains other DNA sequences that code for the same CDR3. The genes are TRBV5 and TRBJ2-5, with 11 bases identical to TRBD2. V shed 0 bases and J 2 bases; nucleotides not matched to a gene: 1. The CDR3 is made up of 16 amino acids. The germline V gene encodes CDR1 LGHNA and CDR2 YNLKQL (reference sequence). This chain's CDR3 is CASSQEGTGGQDTQYF. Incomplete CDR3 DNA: TGTGCCAGCAGCCAAGAGGGGACTGGGGGCCAAGAC.

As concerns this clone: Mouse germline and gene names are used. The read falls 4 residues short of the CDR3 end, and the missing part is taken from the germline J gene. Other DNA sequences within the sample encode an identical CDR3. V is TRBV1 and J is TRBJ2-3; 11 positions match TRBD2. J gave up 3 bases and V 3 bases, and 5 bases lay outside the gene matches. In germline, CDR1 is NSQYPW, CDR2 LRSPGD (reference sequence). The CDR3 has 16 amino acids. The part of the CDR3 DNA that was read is TGCACCTGCAGTGCGGCCGGGACTGGGGGCGCAGAA. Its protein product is CTCSAAGTGGAE. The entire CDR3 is CTCSAAGTGGAETLYF.

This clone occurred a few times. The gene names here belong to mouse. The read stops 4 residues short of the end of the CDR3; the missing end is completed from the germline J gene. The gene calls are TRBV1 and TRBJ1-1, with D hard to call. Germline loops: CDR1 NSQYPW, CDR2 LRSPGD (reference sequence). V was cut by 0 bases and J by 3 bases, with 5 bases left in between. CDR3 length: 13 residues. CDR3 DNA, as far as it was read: TGCACCTGCAGTGCAGATGGGGACACA. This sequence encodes CTCSADGDT. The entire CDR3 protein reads CTCSADGDTEVFF.